A selection of T cell receptor beta chains follows, all from one sample in a study of metastatic and nonmetastatic thyroid tumors. TCRdb re-clonotyped the PCR reads via MiXCR. The repertoire consists of about 92,000 clones, with more than 13% occurring once and the leading ten covering 3.6%. Sequenced sample: blood. The receptors were sampled from a female donor with papillary thyroid cancer or a benign thyroid nodule (not recorded which). Some clones in this sample may be carry-over from other donors' samples. The conserved cysteine and the conserved F or W are not part of the CDR3 here. Each record gives: CDR3 length, J gene, V gene, CDR3 protein.

12 TRBJ2-1 TRBV11-1 ASSLNSQKNEQF
11 TRBJ2-3 TRBV10-1 ASSETSTDTQY
13 TRBJ2-2 TRBV7-9 ASSFLGPLDGELF
12 TRBJ2-3 TRBV4-1 ASSQHFPTDTQY
13 TRBJ2-7 TRBV30 AWSTYPSRGYEQY
13 TRBJ1-5 TRBV6-2/TRBV6-3 ASSQGGTELQPPP
13 TRBJ1-1 TRBV6-1 ASRPQVLLNTEAF
12 TRBJ2-7 TRBV28 ASSFSVDSYEQY
11 TRBJ1-6 TRBV30 AWRPLHNSPLH
15 TRBJ1-4 TRBV27 ASSLRAVGPANEKLF
12 TRBJ2-2 TRBV10-3 AISELPLRGELF
15 TRBJ2-3 TRBV19 ASSPSRGARGTDTQY
9 TRBJ1-2 TRBV12-3/TRBV12-4 ASSTGYGYT
13 TRBJ2-7 TRBV20-1 SAVSRASGAYEQY
14 TRBJ1-6 TRBV6-2/TRBV6-3 ASSYSMGQGIIPLH
11 TRBJ1-5 TRBV6-5 ASSSAANQPQH
14 TRBJ2-3 TRBV5-4 ASSLQDREFADTQY
12 TRBJ2-3 TRBV7-3 ASSHDRVTDTQY
13 TRBJ2-2 TRBV29-1 SVYFRGGNTGELF
11 TRBJ1-2 TRBV6-1 APPVTPPGGYT
11 TRBJ2-2 TRBV11-3 ASSRQGGGELF
13 TRBJ1-6 TRBV5-6 ASSLQGASYSPLH
16 TRBJ1-3 TRBV5-4 ASSFDRELSPSGNTIY
16 TRBJ2-1 TRBV19 ASSIGGGGTVLNNEQF
10 TRBJ2-7 TRBV20-1 SARKGPTGQY
13 TRBJ2-7 TRBV7-9 ASSLDSDRGFEQY
11 TRBJ2-3 TRBV30 AWGRRGPDTQY
15 TRBJ2-3 TRBV4-2 ASSQGPGTADTDTQY
10 TRBJ2-2 TRBV5-1 ASNEGIGELF
12 TRBJ1-4 TRBV7-9 ASSLVGQNEKLF
11 TRBJ2-4 TRBV4-1 ASSPGPKNIQY
12 TRBJ2-2 TRBV5-6 ASSLARGPGELF
14 TRBJ2-3 TRBV4-1 ASSQVVGTGTDTQY
18 TRBJ2-1 TRBV20-1 SASARRAGGPIYSYNEQF
11 TRBJ1-1 TRBV29-1 SGHRGMNTEAF
13 TRBJ2-2 TRBV28 ASSLGSMGTGELF
17 TRBJ2-2 TRBV7-3 ASSSPSGTGAPNTGELF
14 TRBJ1-4 TRBV6-2/TRBV6-3 ASSRPPGEGWEKLF
13 TRBJ2-6 TRBV6-1 ASSEQGTGANVLT
9 TRBJ2-1 TRBV10-3 AIRGQGEQF
16 TRBJ1-2 TRBV5-1 ARSPRKGHINICYGYT
12 TRBJ2-7 TRBV19 ASSGRLAGYEQY
12 TRBJ1-6 TRBV20-1 SARQPGGNSPLH
13 TRBJ2-3 TRBV4-2 ASSLGQGRWDTQY
13 TRBJ2-1 TRBV20-1 SARRAAISYNEQF
11 TRBJ1-1 TRBV6-2/TRBV6-3 ASSFTGSKGAF
10 TRBJ2-2 TRBV10-1 ASSSRGGELF
12 TRBJ2-3 TRBV2 ASSVAALGDTQY
13 TRBJ1-2 TRBV4-2 ASSQPGQGFYGYT
10 TRBJ2-7 TRBV7-9 ASSLSGYEQY
10 TRBJ1-1 TRBV7-2 ASSLGTREAF
9 TRBJ2-7 TRBV6-1 ASNRANEQY
14 TRBJ1-4 TRBV2 AISRGTACSLGKLF
13 TRBJ2-6 TRBV19 ASSLGETGANVLT
11 TRBJ1-5 TRBV7-2 ASSLGQDQPQH
12 TRBJ1-6 TRBV18 ASSIDSTNSPLH
10 TRBJ2-7 TRBV3-1 ASSQVMNEQY
16 TRBJ1-6 TRBV15 ATSRDLDGPSYNSPLH
13 TRBJ2-2 TRBV5-1 ASSGPGSERGELF